What follows are 26 T cell receptor beta chains derived from one specimen sequenced in a study of cytomegalovirus exposure and HLA in healthy donors. It was with 60 Vbeta and 13 Jbeta primers that the PCR ran. Some clones are missing from TCRdb's copy, which holds only in-frame ones; the method was immunoSEQ multiplex PCR. Found here are around 75,000 clones; the top ten clones hold about an eighth. Sequences were obtained from PBMCs. These receptor sequences come from a man over 45 in good health and CMV-seropositive.

J is TRBJ1-2 and V is TRBV6-5; possible D gene TRBD1, 6 bases. This CDR3 region has 15 residues. Trimming pared 0 bases from V and 1 base from J, leaving 9 bases between. Germline V gives CDR1 MNHEY, CDR2 SVGAGI. DNA for the CDR3: TGTGCCAGCAGTTACTCTGGCAGGGGTAACTATGGCTACACCTTC. Protein product: CASSYSGRGNYGYTF.

The J gene is TRBJ1-2, the V gene TRBV6-5, with 11 bases aligning to TRBD1. Germline-derived CDR1 and CDR2 are MNHEY and SVGAGI. The CDR3 is 14 amino acids. V was pared by 6 bases and J by 7 bases, with 7 bases of the junction left unmatched. The DNA of the CDR3 is TGTGCCAGCAGCCCTGGACAGGGGGCAGGTGGCTACACCTTC. Its protein is CASSPGQGAGGYTF.

The chain has TRBV5-1 and TRBJ1-4; D gene uncertain. The CDR3 covers 15 residues. Trimming removed 0 bases at V and 6 bases at J, with 12 bases between. CDR1 is SGHRS and CDR2 is YFSETQ in the germline V gene. In nucleotides, the CDR3 is TGCGCCAGCAGCTTGGAGGCGAGGTTGGATGAAAAACTGTTTTTT. This gives the protein CASSLEARLDEKLFF.

V and J are TRBV7-6 and TRBJ1-2; TRBD1 might be the D (5 bases). Trimming cost V 3 bases and J 8 bases, with 16 bases left between them. CDR3 length: 14 residues. Germline CDR1 reads SGHVS; CDR2 reads FNYEAQ. The CDR3 is CASSLGGGSDGYTF. For the CDR3, the DNA is TGTGCCAGCAGCTTGGGTGGGGGGTCAGACGGCTACACCTTC.

The rearrangement uses TRBV7-9 and TRBJ2-1; 11 bases are a match to TRBD2. CDR1 and CDR2 (germline): SEHNR, FQNEAQ (reference sequence). V lost 5 bases, J lost 9 bases, and 6 bases stayed unmatched. The CDR3 has 14 amino acids. CDR3 sequence: CASSHSGGVSEQFF. The CDR3 DNA follows: TGTGCCAGCAGCCATAGCGGGGGGGTGAGTGAGCAGTTCTTC.

DNA for the CDR3: TGTGCCAGCAGTACCATAAAGGACTATAGCTACGAGCAGTACTTC. The encoded protein is CASSTIKDYSYEQYF. The chain is built from TRBV2 and TRBJ2-7; tentatively, D is TRBD2 (6 bases). Germline-derived CDR1 and CDR2 are SNHLY and FYNNEI. This CDR3 is 15 amino acids long. V lost 5 bases, J lost 3 bases, and 17 bases lay in between.

The chain joins TRBV5-4 to TRBJ1-2, with TRBD1 matching 10 bases. The CDR3 runs 18 residues. Germline V lookup: CDR1 SGHNT, CDR2 YYREEE (reference sequence). The J segment lost 0 bases and the V segment lost 4 bases, leaving 12 bases of the junction unmatched. This chain's CDR3 is CASSQGDRGFSANYGYTF. The CDR3 DNA sequence: TGTGCCAGCAGCCAAGGGGACAGGGGTTTTTCAGCTAACTATGGCTACACCTTC.

This chain joins TRBV5-6 and TRBJ2-2; 7 nucleotides line up with TRBD1. Germline lookup yields CDR1 SGHDT and CDR2 YYEEEE. CDR3 size: 16 residues. V lost 3 bases, J lost 6 bases, and 11 bases stayed unmatched. This CDR3 is CASSSGFKQGSGELFF. The DNA of the CDR3 is TGTGCCAGCAGCTCGGGTTTTAAACAGGGGTCCGGGGAGCTGTTTTTT. Full variable domain (missing parts from reference TRBV5-6 and TRBJ2-2): DAGVTQSPTHLIKTRGQQVTLRCSPKSGHDTVSWYQQALGQGPQFIFQYYEEEERQRGNFPDRFSGHQFPNYSSELNVNALLLGDSALYLCASSSGFKQGSGELFFGEGSRLTVL.

The rearrangement joins TRBV30 to TRBJ1-2; 7 bases fit TRBD1. In germline, CDR1 is GTSNPN, CDR2 SVGIG (reference sequence). V lost 5 bases, J lost 8 bases, and 11 bases stayed unmatched. The CDR3 spans 13 residues. The CDR3 bases are TGTGCCTGGGGACCCGGGACAGAGGAAGGCTACACCTTC. Amino acids: CAWGPGTEEGYTF.

This sequence joins TRBV28 and TRBJ2-7; 9 bases line up with TRBD1. The ends lost 6 bases at V and 6 bases at J; junction bases unmatched: 12. The CDR3 totals 15 residues. The germline V gene encodes CDR1 MDHEN and CDR2 SYDVKM. In nucleotides, the CDR3 is TGTGCCAGCAGCCCACAGGGGGCGCGGTTCTTCGAGCAGTACTTC. This sequence encodes CASSPQGARFFEQYF.

The V gene is TRBV5-1, the J gene TRBJ2-5, with D unclear. The CDR3 is 11 residues long. The V end was cut by 7 bases, the J end by 3 bases, with 7 bases between. The germline CDR1 and CDR2 sequences are SGHRS and YFSETQ. For the CDR3, the DNA is TGCGCCAGCTATGGAGAAGAGACCCAGTACTTC. Its protein is CASYGEETQYF. The full variable domain, completed using reference TRBV5-1 and TRBJ2-5, is KAGVTQTPRYLIKTRGQQVTLSCSPISGHRSVSWYQQTPGQGLQFLFEYFSETQRNKGNFPGRFSGRQFSNSRSEMNVSTLELGDSALYLCASYGEETQYFGPGTRLLVL.

The chain joins TRBV9 to TRBJ1-6; 10 nucleotides line up with TRBD1. This CDR3 is built from 15 residues. CDR1 SGDLS and CDR2 YYNGEE come from the germline V gene. V was clipped by 3 bases and J by 10 bases; unmatched bases: 7. The CDR3 protein is CASSARTGGGSPLHF. CDR3 bases: TGTGCCAGCAGCGCACGGACAGGGGGGGGGTCACCCCTCCACTTT.

The chain combines TRBV5-1 with TRBJ2-2, with D possibly TRBD2 on 5 matching bases. Trimming pared 5 bases from V and 5 bases from J, leaving 10 bases between. Per germline, CDR1 SGHRS and CDR2 YFSETQ. CDR3 size: 13 residues. The CDR3 reads CASRVEVTGELFF. The CDR3 DNA reads as TGCGCCAGCAGGGTGGAGGTTACCGGGGAGCTGTTTTTT.

The chain combines TRBV7-9 with TRBJ1-2; D is unresolved. The CDR3 consists of 16 residues. Germline CDR1 reads SEHNR; CDR2 reads FQNEAQ (reference sequence). Trimming took off 5 bases at V and 6 bases at J, with 22 bases between the two ends. The CDR3 sequence is CASSPESGSLRNGYTF. In DNA form, the CDR3 reads TGTGCCAGCAGCCCCGAGTCGGGGAGCCTAAGGAATGGCTACACCTTC.

This chain joins TRBV7-9 and TRBJ2-1; no definite D call. V lost 0 bases and J 3 bases, leaving 12 bases between the germline ends. The CDR3 spans 16 residues. Per germline, CDR1 SEHNR and CDR2 FQNEAQ (reference sequence). The CDR3 DNA reads as TGTGCCAGCAGCTTAGCAGAGGTCAGAGTCTACAATGAGCAGTTCTTC. The encoded protein is CASSLAEVRVYNEQFF.

J is TRBJ2-6 and V is TRBV4-1; possible D gene TRBD1, 7 bases. The CDR3 runs to 16 residues. V gave up 4 bases and J gave up 2 bases, with 12 bases separating them. Looked up from germline, CDR1 is MGHRA and CDR2 is YSYEKL. The CDR3 DNA is TGCGCCAGCAGCCCTTCAGGGGGGACTGGGGCCAACGTCCTGACTTTC. It yields the protein CASSPSGGTGANVLTF.

The chain uses TRBV29-1 and TRBJ1-1; D unclear. The CDR3 length is 11 residues. Germline V gene data show CDR1 as SQVTM and CDR2 as ANQGSEA. Trimming stripped 4 bases from V and 4 bases from J, with 7 bases between. CDR3 loop: CSVGWSTEAFF. In DNA, the CDR3 is TGCAGCGTTGGGTGGAGCACTGAAGCTTTCTTT. The whole variable domain, remainder taken from reference TRBV29-1 and TRBJ1-1, is SAVISQKPSRDICQRGTSLTIQCQVDSQVTMMFWYRQQPGQSLTLIATANQGSEATYESGFVIDKFPISRPNLTFSTLTVSNMSPEDSSIYLCSVGWSTEAFFGQGTRLTVV.

V gene TRBV4-1 combines with J gene TRBJ2-5; no clear D gene. Germline V gene sequence: CDR1 MGHRA, CDR2 YSYEKL. Deletions cut 0 bases from V and 5 bases from J, with 13 bases between. This CDR3 comprises 15 residues. The CDR3 bases are TGCGCCAGCAGCCAAGATGCGGCCCAGACTGAGACCCAGTACTTC. Translation gives CASSQDAAQTETQYF.

The V call is TRBV7-9, the J call TRBJ1-2, with 9 positions matching TRBD1. The V segment lost 6 bases and the J segment 1 base; nucleotides outside the gene matches: 3. From germline, CDR1 is SEHNR and CDR2 FQNEAQ (reference sequence). This CDR3 contains 14 residues. The CDR3 DNA follows: TGTGCCAGCAGTGGGGACAGGGATAACTATGGCTACACCTTC. Amino acids: CASSGDRDNYGYTF.

The chain has TRBV30 and TRBJ1-2; no firm D call. V gave up 2 bases and J gave up 8 bases, with 18 bases separating them. The CDR3 is made up of 14 amino acids. CDR1 is GTSNPN, CDR2 SVGIG, per germline (reference sequence). CDR3 DNA sequence: TGTGCCTGGAGTCTCGCTGGCCCCTTCGGGGGCTACACCTTC. It specifies CAWSLAGPFGGYTF. The complete variable domain, with remaining parts taken from reference TRBV30 and TRBJ1-2, reads SQTIHQWPATLVQPVGSPLSLECTVEGTSNPNLYWYRQAAGRGLQLLFYSVGIGQISSEVPQNLSASRPQDRQFILSSKKLLLSDSGFYLCAWSLAGPFGGYTFGSGTRLTVV.

This chain links TRBV7-2 with TRBJ1-1; D remains unclear. Trimming shortened V by 3 bases and J by 8 bases, and 13 bases separated the two germline ends. This CDR3 has 13 residues. Germline V gene sequence: CDR1 SGHTA, CDR2 FQGNSA. The CDR3 protein is CASSFPGIPEAFF. The CDR3 coding sequence is TGTGCCAGCAGCTTCCCAGGTATCCCCGAAGCTTTCTTT.

The chain uses TRBV7-9 and TRBJ2-7, with a tentative D call TRBD2 (5 bases). The V and J ends lost 5 bases and 3 bases respectively, with 11 bases between them. CDR1 and CDR2 (germline): SEHNR, FQNEAQ (reference sequence). This CDR3 spans 13 amino acids. The CDR3 protein is CASSPGLFYEQYV. In DNA, the CDR3 is TGTGCCAGCAGCCCAGGACTTTTCTACGAGCAGTACGTC.

The rearrangement links TRBV9 to TRBJ1-6; D uncertain. The CDR3 contains 11 residues. V dropped 4 bases and J dropped 11 bases, with 7 bases sitting between them. Germline CDR1 SGDLS, CDR2 YYNGEE. CDR3 coding DNA: TGTGCCAGCAGCCAGAGGGCACCCCTCCACTTT. It codes for CASSQRAPLHF.

The chain has TRBV19 and TRBJ2-6; TRBD2 matches 7 bases. The germline V gene encodes CDR1 LNHDA and CDR2 SQIVND (reference sequence). The CDR3 consists of 17 residues. Trimming cost V 3 bases and J 3 bases; bases outside gene matches: 8. CDR3 loop: CASSIGAGTGGANVLTF. The CDR3 DNA reads TGTGCCAGTAGTATCGGAGCGGGGACTGGTGGGGCCAACGTCCTGACTTTC.

The gene calls are TRBV6-4 and TRBJ2-7; 8 nucleotides align to TRBD1. Unmatched junction bases numbered 13, after V lost 3 bases and J lost 6 bases. CDR3 size: 16 residues. Germline V CDR1 and CDR2: MRHNA, SNTAGT. The CDR3 is CASSETRWTGFSEQYV. The CDR3 DNA reads as TGTGCCAGCAGTGAAACGCGATGGACAGGGTTCTCCGAGCAGTACGTC.

The rearrangement uses TRBV6-5 and TRBJ2-5; D is possibly TRBD2 (6 bases). Trimming cost V 4 bases and J 2 bases, with 11 bases left between them. The CDR3 extends over 14 amino acids. CDR1 is MNHEY, CDR2 SVGAGI, per germline. In DNA form, the CDR3 reads TGTGCCAGCAGTTCCCGGGACTTACAAGAGACCCAGTACTTC. Translating gives CASSSRDLQETQYF.